The source of this TCR beta chain is a study of blood T cell repertoires in COVID-19. Background on the study: Acute and convalescent COVID-19 specimens originated in the United States, Italy and Spain. The cDNA or gDNA used as material had been derived from T cells, B-cell-depleted T cells, or PBMCs.

Seattle researchers signed up patients amid active infection and tracked them longitudinally. Trimming stripped 4 bases from V and 7 bases from J, with 11 bases between. The CDR3 is 14 amino acids. Per the germline V gene, CDR1 is LGHNT and CDR2 is FRNRAP. Source study methods: Estimated nucleated cell counts came from reference gene primer amplification. The table came from immunoSEQ multiplex PCR; TCRdb's copy has only in-frame clones and leaves some out. V, J and clone size are taken as reported in that table, and D and trimming were inferred from the DNA itself. The data show about 150,000 clones, 75% to 85% seen once.

J is TRBJ1-6 and V is TRBV12-5; maybe TRBD1 (5 bases). The receptor comes from a woman aged 55-70 years with COVID-19, enrolled during active disease. Sample: peripheral blood. The CDR3 region is CASGSTQVNSPLHF. In nucleotides, the CDR3 is TGTGCTAGTGGTTCGACACAGGTGAATTCACCCCTCCACTTT.